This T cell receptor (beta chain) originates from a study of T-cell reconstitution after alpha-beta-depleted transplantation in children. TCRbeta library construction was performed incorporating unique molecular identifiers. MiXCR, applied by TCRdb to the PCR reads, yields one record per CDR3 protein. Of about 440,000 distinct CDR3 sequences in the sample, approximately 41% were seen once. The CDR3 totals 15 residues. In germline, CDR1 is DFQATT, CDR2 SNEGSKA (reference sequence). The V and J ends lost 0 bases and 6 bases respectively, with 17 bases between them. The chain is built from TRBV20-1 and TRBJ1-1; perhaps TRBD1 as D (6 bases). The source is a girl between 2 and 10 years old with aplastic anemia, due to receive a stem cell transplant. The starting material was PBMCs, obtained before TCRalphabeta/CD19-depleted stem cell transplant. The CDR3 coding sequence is TGCAGTGCTAGAGAACCAGCCAGGGGTCGCGCTGAAGCTTTCTTT. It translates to CSAREPARGRAEAFF.